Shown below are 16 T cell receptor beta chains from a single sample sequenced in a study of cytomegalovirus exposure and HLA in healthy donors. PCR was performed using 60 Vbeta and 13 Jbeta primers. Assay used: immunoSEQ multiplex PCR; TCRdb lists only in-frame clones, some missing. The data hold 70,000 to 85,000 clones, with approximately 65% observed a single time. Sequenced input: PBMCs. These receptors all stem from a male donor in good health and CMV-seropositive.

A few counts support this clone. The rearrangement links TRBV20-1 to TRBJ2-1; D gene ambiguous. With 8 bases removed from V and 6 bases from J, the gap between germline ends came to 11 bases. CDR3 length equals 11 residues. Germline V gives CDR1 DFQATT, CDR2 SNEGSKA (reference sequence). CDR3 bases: TGCAGTAGACTGGATATCAATGAGCAGTTCTTC. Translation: CSRLDINEQFF.

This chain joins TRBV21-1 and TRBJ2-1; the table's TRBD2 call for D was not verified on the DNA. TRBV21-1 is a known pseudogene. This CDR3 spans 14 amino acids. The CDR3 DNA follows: TGTGCCAGCAGGACTAGCGGGAACTACAATGAGCAGTTCTTC. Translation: CASRTSGNYNEQFF.

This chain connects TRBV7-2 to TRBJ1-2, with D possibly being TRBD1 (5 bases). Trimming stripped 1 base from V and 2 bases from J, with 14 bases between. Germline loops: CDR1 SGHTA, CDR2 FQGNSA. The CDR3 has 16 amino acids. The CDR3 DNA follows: TGTGCCAGCAGCTTAGAGTATGGGGCGATAAACTATGGCTACACCTTC. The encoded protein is CASSLEYGAINYGYTF.

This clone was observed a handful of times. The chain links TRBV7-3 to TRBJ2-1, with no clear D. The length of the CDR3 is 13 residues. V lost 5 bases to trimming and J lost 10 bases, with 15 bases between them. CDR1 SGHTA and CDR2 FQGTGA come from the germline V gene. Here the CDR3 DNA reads TGTGCCAGCAGCCCCCCTTCTAGTCAGGAGCAGTTCTTC. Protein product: CASSPPSSQEQFF.

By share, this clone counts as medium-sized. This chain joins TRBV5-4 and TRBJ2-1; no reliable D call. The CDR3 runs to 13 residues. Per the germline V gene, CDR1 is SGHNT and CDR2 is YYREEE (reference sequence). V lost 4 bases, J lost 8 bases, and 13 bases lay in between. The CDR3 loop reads CASSDDKVDEQFF. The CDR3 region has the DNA TGTGCCAGCAGCGATGACAAAGTTGATGAGCAGTTCTTC.

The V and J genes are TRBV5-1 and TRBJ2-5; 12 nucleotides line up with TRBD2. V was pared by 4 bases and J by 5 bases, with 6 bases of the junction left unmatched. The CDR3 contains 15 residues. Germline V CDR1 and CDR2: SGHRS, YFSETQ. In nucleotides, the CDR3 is TGCGCCAGCAGCCTCACCACTAGCGGGGGGGAGACCCAGTACTTC. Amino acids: CASSLTTSGGETQYF.

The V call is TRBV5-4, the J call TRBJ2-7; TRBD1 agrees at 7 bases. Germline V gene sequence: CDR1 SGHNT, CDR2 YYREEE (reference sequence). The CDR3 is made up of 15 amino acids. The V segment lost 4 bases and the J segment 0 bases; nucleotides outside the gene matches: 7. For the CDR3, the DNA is TGTGCCAGCAGCCGGACAGGCTTGAGCTCCTACGAGCAGTACTTC. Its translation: CASSRTGLSSYEQYF.

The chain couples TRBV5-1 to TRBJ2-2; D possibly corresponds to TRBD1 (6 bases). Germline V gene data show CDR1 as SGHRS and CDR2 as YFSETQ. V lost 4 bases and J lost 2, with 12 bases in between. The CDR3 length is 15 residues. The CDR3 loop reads CASSLPQGNTGELFF. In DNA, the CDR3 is TGCGCCAGCAGCCTTCCACAGGGTAACACCGGGGAGCTGTTTTTT. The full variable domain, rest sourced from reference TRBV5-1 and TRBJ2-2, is KAGVTQTPRYLIKTRGQQVTLSCSPISGHRSVSWYQQTPGQGLQFLFEYFSETQRNKGNFPGRFSGRQFSNSRSEMNVSTLELGDSALYLCASSLPQGNTGELFFGEGSRLTVL.

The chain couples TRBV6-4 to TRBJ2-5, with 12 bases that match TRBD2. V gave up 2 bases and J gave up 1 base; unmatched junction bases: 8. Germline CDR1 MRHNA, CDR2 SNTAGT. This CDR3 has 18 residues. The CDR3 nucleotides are TGTGCCAGCAGTGACCCCCGCAGACTAGCGGGAGTCCAAGAGACCCAGTACTTC. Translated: CASSDPRRLAGVQETQYF.

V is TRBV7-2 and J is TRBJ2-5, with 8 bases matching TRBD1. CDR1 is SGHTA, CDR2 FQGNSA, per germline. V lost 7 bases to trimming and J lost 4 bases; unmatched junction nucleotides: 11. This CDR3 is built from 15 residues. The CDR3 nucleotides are TGTGCCAGCAACCAACGGCCAGGGGGCGCAGAGACCCAGTACTTC. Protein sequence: CASNQRPGGAETQYF.

This CDR3 reads CASSPAGGSRGSPLHF. CDR3 sequence (DNA): TGCGCCAGCAGCCCCGCGGGGGGGTCGCGTGGTTCACCCCTCCACTTT. The chain is built from TRBV5-1 and TRBJ1-6, with D perhaps TRBD1 (5 bases). V was pared by 4 bases and J by 9 bases, with 20 bases between. Germline CDR1 is SGHRS and CDR2 is YFSETQ. The CDR3 has 16 amino acids.

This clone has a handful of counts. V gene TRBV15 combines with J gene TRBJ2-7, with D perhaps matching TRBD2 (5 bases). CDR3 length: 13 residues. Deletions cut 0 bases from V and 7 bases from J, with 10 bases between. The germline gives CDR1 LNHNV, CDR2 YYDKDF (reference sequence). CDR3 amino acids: CATSRDALVEQYF. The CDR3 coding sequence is TGTGCCACCAGCAGAGACGCACTAGTTGAGCAGTACTTC.

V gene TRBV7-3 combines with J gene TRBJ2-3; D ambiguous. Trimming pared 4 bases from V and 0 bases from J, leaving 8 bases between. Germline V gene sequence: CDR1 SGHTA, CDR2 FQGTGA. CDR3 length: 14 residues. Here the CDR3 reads CASSSTTSTDTQYF. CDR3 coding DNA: TGTGCCAGCAGCTCGACGACTAGCACAGATACGCAGTATTTT.

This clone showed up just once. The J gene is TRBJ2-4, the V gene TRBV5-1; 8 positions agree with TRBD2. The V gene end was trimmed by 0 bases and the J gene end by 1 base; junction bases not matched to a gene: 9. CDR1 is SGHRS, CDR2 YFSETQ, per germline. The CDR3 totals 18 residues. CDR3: CASSLGPGGVPAKNIQYF. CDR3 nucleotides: TGCGCCAGCAGCTTGGGACCGGGAGGGGTCCCGGCCAAAAACATTCAGTACTTC.

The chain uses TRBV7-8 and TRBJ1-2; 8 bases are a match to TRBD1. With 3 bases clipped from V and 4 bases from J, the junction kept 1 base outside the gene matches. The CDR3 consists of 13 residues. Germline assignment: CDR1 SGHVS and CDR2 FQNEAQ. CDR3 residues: CASSFQGAYGYTF. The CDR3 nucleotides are TGTGCCAGCAGCTTTCAGGGGGCCTATGGCTACACCTTC.

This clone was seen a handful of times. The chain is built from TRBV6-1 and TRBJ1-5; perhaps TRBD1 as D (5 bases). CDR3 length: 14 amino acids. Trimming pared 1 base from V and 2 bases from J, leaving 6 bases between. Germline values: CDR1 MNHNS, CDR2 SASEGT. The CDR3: CASSEGRGNQPQHF. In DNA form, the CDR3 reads TGTGCCAGCAGTGAAGGCAGGGGCAATCAGCCCCAGCATTTT.